This TCR beta chain was captured in a study of identical twins. A universal primer site was incorporated via template switching, and the cDNA contained unique molecular identifiers. One entry per CDR3 protein results from TCRdb running MiXCR on the 5' RACE reads. The sample has some 790,000 distinct CDR3 sequences, roughly 18% seen once. These data are also associated with another study on T cells expressing NK-cell markers. That paper states: For 5 to 7 donors, the dominant NKG2C+ clonotypes made up roughly 1.0-8% of their CD8+ T cells.

This sequence was found in a woman between 18 and 29 years old in good health. Sequenced input: PBMCs.

CDR3 sequence reads: CASSLAETSYNEQFF. The DNA of the CDR3 is TGTGCCAGTTCTCTAGCGGAGACGTCCTACAATGAGCAGTTCTTC. This sequence joins TRBV19 and TRBJ2-1, with 7 nucleotides matching TRBD2. In germline, CDR1 is LNHDA, CDR2 SQIVND (reference sequence). J lost 1 base, V lost 8 bases, and 8 bases had no gene match. The CDR3 consists of 15 residues.